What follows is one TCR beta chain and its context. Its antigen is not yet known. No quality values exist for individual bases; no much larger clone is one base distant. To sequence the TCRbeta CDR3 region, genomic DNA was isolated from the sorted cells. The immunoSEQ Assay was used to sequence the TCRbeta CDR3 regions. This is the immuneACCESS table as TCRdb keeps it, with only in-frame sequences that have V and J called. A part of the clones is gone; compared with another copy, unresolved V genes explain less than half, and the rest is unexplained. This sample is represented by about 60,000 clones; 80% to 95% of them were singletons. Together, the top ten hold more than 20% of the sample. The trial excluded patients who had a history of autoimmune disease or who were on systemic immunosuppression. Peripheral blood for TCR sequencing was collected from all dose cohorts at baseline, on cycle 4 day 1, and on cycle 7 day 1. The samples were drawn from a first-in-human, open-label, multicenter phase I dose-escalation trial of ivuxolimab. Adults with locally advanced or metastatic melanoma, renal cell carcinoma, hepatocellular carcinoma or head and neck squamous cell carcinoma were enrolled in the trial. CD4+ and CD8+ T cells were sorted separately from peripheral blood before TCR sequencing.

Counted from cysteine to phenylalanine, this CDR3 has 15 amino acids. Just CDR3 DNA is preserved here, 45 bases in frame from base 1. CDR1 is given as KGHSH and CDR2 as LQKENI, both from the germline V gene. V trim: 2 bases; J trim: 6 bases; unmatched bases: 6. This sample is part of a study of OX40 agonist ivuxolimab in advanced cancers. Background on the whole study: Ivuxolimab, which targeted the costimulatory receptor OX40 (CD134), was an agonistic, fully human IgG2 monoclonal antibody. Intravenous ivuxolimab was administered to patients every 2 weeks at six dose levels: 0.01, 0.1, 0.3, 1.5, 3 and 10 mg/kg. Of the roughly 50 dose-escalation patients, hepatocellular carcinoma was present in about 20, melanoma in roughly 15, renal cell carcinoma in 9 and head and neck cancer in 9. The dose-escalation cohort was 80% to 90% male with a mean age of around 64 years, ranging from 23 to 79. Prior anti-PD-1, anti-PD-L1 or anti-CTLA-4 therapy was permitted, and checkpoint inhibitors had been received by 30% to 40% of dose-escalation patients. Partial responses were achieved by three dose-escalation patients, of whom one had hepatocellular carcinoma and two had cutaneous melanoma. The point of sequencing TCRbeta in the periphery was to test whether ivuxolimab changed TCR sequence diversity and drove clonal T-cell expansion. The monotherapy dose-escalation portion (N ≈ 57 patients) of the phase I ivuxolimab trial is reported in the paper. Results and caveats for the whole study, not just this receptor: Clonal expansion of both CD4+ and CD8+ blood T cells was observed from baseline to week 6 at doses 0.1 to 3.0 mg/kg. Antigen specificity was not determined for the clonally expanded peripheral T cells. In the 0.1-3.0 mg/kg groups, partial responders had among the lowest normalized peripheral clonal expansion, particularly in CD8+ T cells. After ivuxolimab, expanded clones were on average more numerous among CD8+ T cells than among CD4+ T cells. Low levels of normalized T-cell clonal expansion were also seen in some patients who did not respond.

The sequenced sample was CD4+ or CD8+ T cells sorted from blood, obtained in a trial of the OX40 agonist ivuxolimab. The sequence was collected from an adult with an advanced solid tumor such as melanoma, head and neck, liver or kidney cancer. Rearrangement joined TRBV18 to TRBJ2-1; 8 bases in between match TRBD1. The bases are TGTGCCAGCTCACCAAACGGACAGGGTGGCAATGAGCAGTTCTTC. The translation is CASSPNGQGGNEQFF.